Sequencing of this T cell receptor (beta chain) was carried out in a study of blood T cell repertoires in COVID-19. About the research overall: Whether acute or convalescent, the COVID-19 samples came from the United States, Italy and Spain. T cells, B-cell-depleted T cells, or PBMCs supplied cDNA or gDNA.

Clones were read by immunoSEQ multiplex PCR, and TCRdb kept only the in-frame ones, dropping some. The data show some 210,000 clones, with about nine tenths seen just once and less than 7.5% held by the top ten. The sample consisted of peripheral blood. The receptor's source is a man between 60 and 75 years old who had recovered from COVID-19.

The CDR3 coding sequence is TGTGCCAGCAGCATCGGCGCCGGGGGCTCCTACAATGAGCAGTTCTTC. This translates into CASSIGAGGSYNEQFF. The chain carries TRBV7-2 and TRBJ2-1; D might be TRBD2 (6 bases). V was cut by 5 bases and J by 0 bases, with 14 bases left in between. Germline V gives CDR1 SGHTA, CDR2 FQGNSA. The CDR3 sequence is 16 residues long.